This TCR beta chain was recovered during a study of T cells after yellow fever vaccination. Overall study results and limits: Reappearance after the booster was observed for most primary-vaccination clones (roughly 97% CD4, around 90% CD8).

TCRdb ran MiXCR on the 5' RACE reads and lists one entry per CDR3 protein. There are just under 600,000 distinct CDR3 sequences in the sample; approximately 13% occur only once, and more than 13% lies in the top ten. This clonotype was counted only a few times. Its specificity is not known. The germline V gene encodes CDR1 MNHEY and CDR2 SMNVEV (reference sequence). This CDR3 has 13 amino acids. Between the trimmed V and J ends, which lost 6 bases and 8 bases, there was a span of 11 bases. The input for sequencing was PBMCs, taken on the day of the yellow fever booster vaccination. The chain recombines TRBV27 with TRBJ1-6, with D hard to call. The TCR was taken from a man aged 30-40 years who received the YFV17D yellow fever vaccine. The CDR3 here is CASRQQWDSPLHF. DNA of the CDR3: TGTGCCAGCAGGCAACAATGGGATTCACCCCTCCACTTT.